This T cell receptor beta chain was recovered during a study of response to subunit inactivated influenza vaccine. Findings of the study overall: Each seasonal influenza vaccination recruits few new T cells, the authors suggested.

To note about this clonotype: Its antigen remains unknown.

MiXCR, applied by TCRdb to the RT-PCR reads, yields one record per CDR3 protein. This sample has 530,000 or so distinct CDR3 sequences, with 12% to 15% found just once. The CDR3 runs to 15 residues. The V gene end was trimmed by 4 bases and the J gene end by 7 bases; junction bases not matched to a gene: 13. Per germline, CDR1 LGHNA and CDR2 YNFKEQ. Sequencing used PBMCs from blood, obtained roughly 12 days after vaccination. The sequence was obtained from a man aged 45 to 65 who received an inactivated influenza vaccine. J is TRBJ2-7 and V is TRBV4-2; 7 bases match TRBD1. The CDR3 protein is CASSPTDGQGEEQYF. Written as DNA, the CDR3 is TGTGCCAGCAGCCCTACGGATGGGCAGGGGGAAGAGCAGTACTTC.